The rows below give T cell receptor beta chains drawn from one sample of a study of sequential checkpoint blockade in melanoma. Profiled with immunoSEQ multiplex PCR; TCRdb holds only in-frame clones, not every one. Of more than 10,000 clones in the sample, less than 35% were seen once. Here the sequenced sample was tumor tissue (inferred from file names), taken from a patient given nivolumab and ipilimumab in sequence. Source of these receptors: a human donor with melanoma. CDR3s include the opening cysteine and the closing phenylalanine or tryptophan. A D gene is named only where the DNA matches it firmly. Clone size is given for some rows only: seen once, a few or many times, or a class if the clone is expanded.

j_call	v_call	d_call	clone_size	cdr3_aa	cdr3_nt
TRBJ1-5	TRBV6-8	.	.	CASSATRFWNQPQHF	TGTGCCAGCAGTGCCACAAGGTTTTGGAATCAGCCCCAGCATTTT
TRBJ1-4	TRBV19	.	.	CASSRGGQPNEKLFF	TGTGCCAGTAGTCGGGGAGGACAACCTAATGAAAAACTGTTTTTT
TRBJ1-5	TRBV5-1	.	.	CASSLMGSANQPQHF	TGCGCCAGCAGCTTGATGGGCTCGGCCAATCAGCCCCAGCATTTT
TRBJ2-1	TRBV5-1	TRBD2	.	CASSEGTSGTYNEQFF	TGCGCCAGCAGCGAAGGGACTAGCGGGACCTACAATGAGCAGTTCTTC
TRBJ2-3	TRBV6-8	TRBD2	many	CASSPTSGRVYTDTQYF	TGTGCCAGCAGTCCCACTAGCGGGAGAGTCTACACAGATACGCAGTATTTT
TRBJ2-7	TRBV9	TRBD1	few	CASSVAVRGNEQYF	TGTGCCAGCAGCGTAGCTGTCAGGGGGAACGAGCAGTACTTC
TRBJ1-2	TRBV28	.	.	CASSTGGGRYGYTF	TGTGCCAGCAGCACGGGGGGGGGCCGGTATGGCTACACCTTC
TRBJ2-3	TRBV19	.	.	CASSMTFFLSDTQYF	TGTGCCAGTAGTATGACCTTTTTTCTGTCAGATACGCAGTATTTT
TRBJ1-1	TRBV18	.	.	CASSRARAGEAFF	TGTGCCAGCTCAAGAGCCCGAGCGGGTGAAGCTTTCTTT
TRBJ1-2	TRBV9	.	.	CASSVGSVGYTF	TGTGCCAGCAGCGTAGGGTCCGTGGGCTACACCTTC